This TCR beta chain was recovered during a study of T cells in Graves' hyperthyroidism and ophthalmopathy. Background on the study: Before any treatment, at initial diagnosis, peripheral blood was collected.

RNA transcripts were the template for amplifying TCR beta CDR3 regions. When the TCR CDR3 underwent first-round RT-PCR, the HTBI primer set was used. TCRdb called the multiplex PCR reads again in MiXCR, with one record for every CDR3 protein. The sample consists of 300,000 to 400,000 distinct CDR3 sequences, about 12% of them appearing once. The CDR3 is made up of 17 amino acids. The germline V gene has CDR1 MDHEN and CDR2 SYDVKM. V lost 8 bases to trimming and J lost 7 bases, with 27 bases between them. This clonotype was picked up many times. This clonotype originated in a woman under 30 with Graves' hyperthyroidism. The sequenced material came from blood. The chain combines TRBV28 with TRBJ1-5, with D possibly matching TRBD1 (6 bases). CDR3 sequence: CASGVDRVAGTHQPQHF. DNA of the CDR3: TGTGCCAGCGGTGTGGACAGAGTTGCCGGGACACACCAGCCCCAGCATTTT.